Presented here are 26 T cell receptor beta chains from one specimen sequenced in a study of blood T cell repertoires in COVID-19. TCRdb's table, derived via immunoSEQ multiplex PCR, lists solely in-frame clones and lacks some. This sample carries 45,000 to 65,000 clones, roughly 87% of them seen once, and the ten largest clones take 4.5% to 5.5%. The specimen was peripheral blood. The receptor source for this set is an older man in a cohort sampled during active COVID-19.

The chain carries TRBV27 and TRBJ1-3; tentative D call: TRBD1 (6 bases). CDR1 is MNHEY and CDR2 is SMNVEV in the germline V gene (reference sequence). This CDR3 comprises 15 residues. The V end lost 6 bases, the J end lost 0 bases, and 12 bases lay between the germline ends. The CDR3 bases are TGTGCCAGCAGCCAGGGCAGGGGCTCTGGAAACACCATATATTTT. Translated: CASSQGRGSGNTIYF.

The chain recombines TRBV25-1 with TRBJ2-7; 7 bases map to TRBD1. J was trimmed by 1 base and V by 4 bases; bases with no gene match: 1. The CDR3 has 13 residues. The V gene's germline CDR1 is MGHDK and CDR2 SYGVNS. CDR3 nucleotide sequence: TGTGCCAGCAGTGTGGGACAGTCCTACGAGCAGTACTTC. It is translated as CASSVGQSYEQYF.

The chain links TRBV9 to TRBJ2-2, with 8 bases lining up with TRBD2. V dropped 4 bases and J dropped 4; count of bases not matched to a gene: 3. CDR1 is SGDLS, CDR2 YYNGEE, per germline. This CDR3 spans 14 amino acids. Here the CDR3 reads CASSRTSSTGELFF. DNA for the CDR3: TGTGCCAGCAGCCGGACTAGCAGCACCGGGGAGCTGTTTTTT.

The chain employs TRBV4-3 and TRBJ1-1; perhaps TRBD1 as D (5 bases). V was cut by 1 base and J by 3 bases, with 12 bases left in between. The CDR3 loop spans 15 amino acids. Germline assignment: CDR1 LGHNA and CDR2 YSLEER. CDR3 region: CASSQGQIGDTEAFF. The CDR3 nucleotides are TGCGCCAGCAGCCAAGGACAGATAGGGGACACTGAAGCTTTCTTT.

This clone was seen a few times. The V and J genes are TRBV7-6 and TRBJ2-6; 7 bases line up with TRBD1. With V trimmed by 5 bases and J by 0 bases, 10 bases remained unmatched. The CDR3 is 18 amino acids. In germline, CDR1 is SGHVS, CDR2 FNYEAQ. CDR3 nucleotides: TGTGCCAGCAGCCCAAGACAGGGCTTCAGCTCTGGGGCCAACGTCCTGACTTTC. It yields the protein CASSPRQGFSSGANVLTF.

The sample holds a few counts of this clone. V gene TRBV5-3 combines with J gene TRBJ2-2; TRBD2 matches at 12 bases. TRBV5-3 counts as an open reading frame of uncertain function. The CDR3 sequence is 16 residues long. Unmatched junction bases numbered 2, after V lost 3 bases and J lost 2 bases. This CDR3 is CARSWTSGINTGELFF. CDR3 DNA: TGTGCCAGAAGCTGGACTAGCGGGATAAACACCGGGGAGCTGTTTTTT.

The chain recombines TRBV29-1 with TRBJ2-4, with 8 bases aligning to TRBD1. J gave up 5 bases and V 8 bases, and 5 bases lay outside the gene matches. The CDR3 covers 12 residues. Germline CDR1 and CDR2: SQVTM and ANQGSEA. The DNA of the CDR3 is TGCAGCATTGCGACAGGGGAAAACATTCAGTACTTC. Protein: CSIATGENIQYF.

The chain is built from TRBV2 and TRBJ1-2, with D possibly matching TRBD1 (6 bases). CDR3 length: 15 amino acids. Germline loops: CDR1 SNHLY, CDR2 FYNNEI. Trimming took off 2 bases at V and 8 bases at J, with 18 bases between the two ends. CDR3 amino acids: CASSEPQGGGPGYTF. The CDR3, as DNA: TGTGCCAGCAGTGAACCCCAGGGCGGGGGGCCAGGCTACACCTTC. The full variable domain, in which reference TRBV2 and TRBJ1-2 provide the parts outside the CDR3, is EPEVTQTPSHQVTQMGQEVILRCVPISNHLYFYWYRQILGQKVEFLVSFYNNEISEKSEIFDDQFSVERPDGSNFTLKIRSTKLEDSAMYFCASSEPQGGGPGYTFGSGTRLTVV.

This clone was seen only once. This chain links TRBV5-1 with TRBJ2-5, with D possibly TRBD2 on 5 matching bases. Per germline, CDR1 SGHRS and CDR2 YFSETQ. This CDR3 spans 14 amino acids. V was clipped by 0 bases and J by 4 bases, with 10 bases between them. The CDR3 DNA reads as TGCGCCAGCAGCTTGGTGCCTAGCCGAGAGACCCAGTACTTC. Translating it yields CASSLVPSRETQYF.

V and J are TRBV12-3 or TRBV12-4 and TRBJ2-2, with a tentative D call TRBD2 (6 bases). Trimming cost V 4 bases and J 6 bases, with 6 bases left between them. The CDR3 runs to 12 residues. CDR3 amino acids: CASSWRAGELFF. The DNA of the CDR3 is TGTGCCAGCAGTTGGAGGGCCGGGGAGCTGTTTTTT.

The V call is TRBV5-4, the J call TRBJ1-2; TRBD1 aligns across 9 bases. The CDR3 totals 14 residues. V was clipped by 3 bases and J by 9 bases; unmatched bases: 9. Per the germline V gene, CDR1 is SGHNT and CDR2 is YYREEE (reference sequence). Here the CDR3 reads CASSWRDRVARYTF. The CDR3 DNA reads TGTGCCAGCAGCTGGCGGGACAGGGTGGCCCGCTACACCTTC. Variable domain in full (rest from reference TRBV5-4 and TRBJ1-2): ETGVTQSPTHLIKTRGQQVTLRCSSQSGHNTVSWYQQALGQGPQFIFQYYREEENGRGNFPPRFSGLQFPNYSSELNVNALELDDSALYLCASSWRDRVARYTFGSGTRLTVV.

The chain has TRBV10-1 and TRBJ1-4; maybe TRBD1 (6 bases). This CDR3 contains 14 residues. CDR1 and CDR2 (germline): WNHNN, SYGVQD (reference sequence). The V end lost 7 bases, the J end lost 0 bases, and 9 bases lay between the germline ends. CDR3 loop: CASNGTTTNEKLFF. CDR3 sequence (DNA): TGCGCCAGCAACGGGACAACAACTAATGAAAAACTGTTTTTT.

CDR3 sequence reads: CASSMLPRASNQPQHF. The CDR3, as DNA: TGTGCCAGTAGTATGCTGCCCAGGGCGAGCAATCAGCCCCAGCATTTT. This rearrangement joins TRBV19 to TRBJ1-5; TRBD1 is a possible D gene (5 bases). Trimming stripped 3 bases from V and 1 base from J, with 13 bases between. The CDR3 consists of 16 residues. From germline, CDR1 is LNHDA and CDR2 SQIVND (reference sequence).

This clone was picked up a small number of times. The genes are TRBV5-1 and TRBJ2-4; TRBD2 aligns across 11 bases. There are 15 residues in the CDR3. V shed 1 base and J 8 bases; nucleotides not matched to a gene: 5. The germline V gene has CDR1 SGHRS and CDR2 YFSETQ. DNA of the CDR3: TGCGCCAGCAGCTTGTCCGTAGCGGGAGGGGACATTCAGTACTTC. The encoded protein is CASSLSVAGGDIQYF.

This chain links TRBV12-3 or TRBV12-4 with TRBJ2-1, with 9 bases matching TRBD1. This CDR3 spans 11 amino acids. CDR3 coding DNA: TGTGCACGGGGGACAGGGAATCGAGGGTTCTTC. Translation gives CARGTGNRGFF.

The genes are TRBV29-1 and TRBJ2-7; the match to TRBD2 covers 7 bases. The CDR3 is made up of 14 amino acids. V shed 6 bases and J 3 bases; nucleotides not matched to a gene: 11. Germline lookup yields CDR1 SQVTM and CDR2 ANQGSEA. The DNA of the CDR3 is TGCAGCGTGGGGGAGGGCGGATATTACTACGAGCAGTACTTC. This sequence encodes CSVGEGGYYYEQYF.

The chain couples TRBV18 to TRBJ2-3; 7 bases map to TRBD1. J lost 1 base, V lost 5 bases, and 6 bases had no gene match. This CDR3 is 15 amino acids long. Germline CDR1 reads KGHSH; CDR2 reads LQKENI. CDR3: CASSTRDRRTDTQYF. The CDR3 nucleotides are TGTGCCAGCTCAACCCGGGACAGACGCACAGATACGCAGTATTTT.

This clone was seen only once. The V call is TRBV5-1, the J call TRBJ2-5; TRBD2 matches 11 bases. The CDR3 consists of 15 residues. V lost 5 bases to trimming and J lost 5 bases; unmatched junction nucleotides: 8. From germline, CDR1 is SGHRS and CDR2 YFSETQ. The CDR3 sequence is CASSLAGGLPETQYF. The CDR3 DNA reads as TGCGCCAGCAGTTTAGCGGGGGGGCTCCCGGAGACCCAGTACTTC.

The J gene is TRBJ1-2, the V gene TRBV5-1; TRBD1 matches 7 bases. The CDR3 contains 13 residues. The V segment lost 0 bases and the J segment 8 bases; nucleotides outside the gene matches: 4. CDR1 is SGHRS and CDR2 is YFSETQ in the germline V gene. This chain's CDR3 is CASSLDTGVGYTF. The CDR3 DNA is TGCGCCAGCAGCTTGGACACAGGGGTCGGCTACACCTTC.

The chain recombines TRBV24-1 with TRBJ2-7, with 9 bases that match TRBD1. Per germline, CDR1 KGHDR and CDR2 SFDVKD. This CDR3 region has 14 residues. With 6 bases clipped from V and 0 bases from J, the junction kept 2 bases outside the gene matches. The DNA for the CDR3 is TGTGCCACCAGTCCGGGACAGGGCTCCTACGAGCAGTACTTC. Its translation is CATSPGQGSYEQYF.

This clone occurred once. The J gene is TRBJ2-1, the V gene TRBV7-9; D unclear. Germline loops: CDR1 SEHNR, CDR2 FQNEAQ (reference sequence). Trimming stripped 0 bases from V and 8 bases from J, with 2 bases between. The CDR3 is 11 residues long. The CDR3 spells CASSLAYEQFF. In DNA form, the CDR3 reads TGTGCCAGCAGCTTAGCCTATGAGCAGTTCTTC.

The V gene is TRBV5-6, the J gene TRBJ2-7, with D possibly TRBD1 on 5 matching bases. V was shortened by 4 bases and J by 2 bases, with 16 bases between the two germline ends. The germline V gene encodes CDR1 SGHDT and CDR2 YYEEEE. The CDR3 spans 15 residues. CDR3 in DNA: TGTGCCAGCAGCCAGGGCCCATCGCCTACCTACGAGCAGTACTTC. Translated: CASSQGPSPTYEQYF.

The V and J genes are TRBV6-5 and TRBJ2-4, with 11 bases that match TRBD1. In germline, CDR1 is MNHEY, CDR2 SVGAGI. The CDR3 covers 13 residues. V dropped 10 bases and J dropped 8; count of bases not matched to a gene: 7. CDR3 protein: CATERTGGYIQYF. The CDR3 DNA reads TGTGCCACTGAAAGGACAGGGGGCTACATTCAGTACTTC.

The genes are TRBV19 and TRBJ1-3; D gene unclear. CDR1 is LNHDA, CDR2 SQIVND, per germline (reference sequence). Trimming removed 5 bases from V and 0 bases from J, with 8 bases in between. The CDR3 has 14 residues. The CDR3 reads CASSSTGSGNTIYF. The DNA of the CDR3 is TGTGCCAGTAGTTCAACGGGCTCTGGAAACACCATATATTTT.

The chain couples TRBV12-3 or TRBV12-4 to TRBJ1-1; D perhaps matches TRBD1 (6 bases). The germline V and J ends were trimmed by 1 base and 11 bases, with 14 bases remaining between them. The CDR3 loop spans 13 amino acids. CDR3 DNA: TGTGCCAGCAGTTTAGGTCAGGGGCTTTCGGCTTTCTTT. This translates into CASSLGQGLSAFF.

A single count supports this clone. The chain recombines TRBV15 with TRBJ2-3; 7 bases match TRBD2. V lost 5 bases to trimming and J lost 4 bases; unmatched junction nucleotides: 9. CDR1 is LNHNV, CDR2 YYDKDF, per germline (reference sequence). The CDR3 has 15 residues. The CDR3 bases are TGTGCCACCAGCTCCCTGGCGGGAGCTGCAGATACGCAGTATTTT. Protein: CATSSLAGAADTQYF.